The TCR beta chain described here comes from a study of blood T cell repertoires in COVID-19. At the level of the study: Acute-phase and convalescent COVID-19 samples originated in the United States, Italy and Spain. T cells, B-cell-depleted T cells, or PBMCs provided the cDNA or gDNA that served as material.

V lost 3 bases and J lost 4, with 10 bases in between. This CDR3 has 14 amino acids. Germline V CDR1 and CDR2: SGHNT, YYREEE (reference sequence). In the authors' methods: Estimates of nucleated cell counts were drawn from the amplification of reference gene primers. Profiled with immunoSEQ multiplex PCR; TCRdb holds only in-frame clones, not every one. That table furnishes V, J and clone size, whereas the DNA furnished D and trimming. The sample holds 120,000 to 150,000 clones, about 76% seen once. This sequence was found in a man at least 80 years old with acute or convalescent COVID-19. The sequenced sample consisted of peripheral blood. V is TRBV5-4 and J is TRBJ2-2; no reliable D call. The CDR3 nucleotides are TGTGCCAGCAGCTCCTTTTCCTTCACCGGGGAGCTGTTTTTT. Translation gives CASSSFSFTGELFF.